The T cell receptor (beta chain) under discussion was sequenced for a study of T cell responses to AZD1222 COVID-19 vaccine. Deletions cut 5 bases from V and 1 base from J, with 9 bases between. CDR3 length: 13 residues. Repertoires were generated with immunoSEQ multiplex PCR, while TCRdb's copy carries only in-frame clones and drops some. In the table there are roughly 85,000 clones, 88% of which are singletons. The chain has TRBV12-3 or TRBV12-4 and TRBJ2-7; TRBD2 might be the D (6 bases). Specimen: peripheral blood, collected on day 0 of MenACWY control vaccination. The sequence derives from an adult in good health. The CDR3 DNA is TGTGCCAGCAGTCCGGGGGTTTCCTACGAGCAGTACTTC. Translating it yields CASSPGVSYEQYF.